The 3 T cell receptor beta chains listed next were all sequenced from one sample in a study of cytomegalovirus exposure and HLA in healthy donors. The PCR used 60 Vbeta and 13 Jbeta primers. The repertoire was sequenced with immunoSEQ multiplex PCR; TCRdb's copy has only in-frame clones and lacks some. This sample has about 130,000 clones, with over 80% found just once. The sequencing input was PBMCs. The receptors were sampled from a boy between 5 and 17 years old in good health and CMV-seronegative.

V gene TRBV2 combines with J gene TRBJ2-1, with 8 bases lining up with TRBD2. The CDR3 is made up of 15 amino acids. Looked up from germline, CDR1 is SNHLY and CDR2 is FYNNEI. Trimming removed 6 bases from V and 8 bases from J; junction bases left unmatched: 12. Here the CDR3 DNA reads TGTGCCAGCAGAGGACTGGGACTAGGGAAGGATGAGCAGTTCTTC. This codes for CASRGLGLGKDEQFF.

This sequence joins TRBV19 and TRBJ2-1; D is perhaps TRBD2 (5 bases). The CDR3 spans 12 residues. Germline-derived CDR1 and CDR2 are LNHDA and SQIVND (reference sequence). The V gene lost 4 bases and the J gene lost 7 bases, with 8 bases spanning the gap. CDR3 sequence: CASSRGGNEQFF. The CDR3 coding sequence is TGTGCCAGTAGTAGAGGAGGAAATGAGCAGTTCTTC.

Comment on this clone: A read error may account for a junction end that differs from germline. The J gene is TRBJ2-7, the V gene TRBV7-2; the match to TRBD2 covers 8 bases. This CDR3 has 16 residues. CDR1 is SGHTA and CDR2 is FQGNSA in the germline V gene. CDR3 DNA sequence: TGTGCCAGCAGCCTAGCGGGTGGGACTAGCTCCTACGAGCAGTACTTC. Translation gives CASSLAGGTSSYEQYF.